This T cell receptor beta chain stems from a study of shared clonotypes between healthy human individuals. About this clone: Its antigen is unknown.

Several immunoSEQ 96-well plates shared each subset's DNA, each plate a replicate. Sequencing used immunoSEQ multiplex PCR; TCRdb keeps in-frame clones, though not all of them. The repertoire consists of 600,000 to 700,000 clones, with around 73% occurring once and the leading ten covering about 1.8%. There are 16 residues in the CDR3. V lost 0 bases and J lost 2, with 12 bases in between. Germline CDR1 is SGHTS and CDR2 is YDEGEE. General observations from the study: It was the non-shared clonotypes that had lower generation probabilities than clonotypes shared by all four donors. Estimated richness values were generally larger in naive subsets than in memory subsets.

Specimen: memory CD4+ T cells sorted from blood. Subset meaning: CD45RA-negative fraction. The V call is TRBV5-8, the J call TRBJ1-5, with D uncertain. This sequence was found in a woman aged 25-40 years in good health. The CDR3 spells CASSLGTSWGNQPQHF. The CDR3 bases are TGTGCCAGCAGCTTGGGGACCTCATGGGGCAATCAGCCCCAGCATTTT. Filled out from reference TRBV5-8 and TRBJ1-5, the complete variable domain reads EAGVTQSPTHLIKTRGQQATLRCSPISGHTSVYWYQQALGLGLQFLLWYDEGEERNRGNFPPRFSGRQFPNYSSELNVNALELEDSALYLCASSLGTSWGNQPQHFGDGTRLSIL.